Given below is one TCR beta chain in context. Its antigen is as yet unknown. This sample stems from a study of memory CD4+ T cells and cytomegalovirus serostatus. Background on the study: This sample comes from healthy Belgian adults, eight to ten CMV seropositive, approximately 23 seronegative.

Here immunoSEQ multiplex PCR was the method, and the copy in TCRdb shows in-frame clones only, minus some. This sample has around 50,000 clones, with roughly three quarters found just once. Study outcomes and limitations: CMV serostatus prediction reached median AUC approximately 0.95, or 0.91 with US-trained model.

The sort gate was single viable CD3+CD4+CD8-CD45RO+ cells for memory CD4+ T cells. Germline V CDR1 and CDR2: SEHNR, FQNEAQ (reference sequence). This CDR3 has 15 residues. The V end was cut by 5 bases, the J end by 11 bases, with 21 bases between. Sequencing was done on a sample of memory CD4+ T cells from blood. The TCR comes from an adult in good health and CMV-seronegative. The rearrangement uses TRBV7-9 and TRBJ1-4; D is possibly TRBD1 (5 bases). CDR3 amino acids: CASSPRGTGIWKLFF. The CDR3 DNA sequence: TGTGCCAGCAGCCCCCGGGGGACCGGCATTTGGAAACTGTTTTTT.